This note documents a single TCR beta chain sequence. What it binds is not known. The entry originates in a study of cytomegalovirus exposure and HLA in healthy donors. Study observations and caveats: Reportedly, diagnosis of cytomegalovirus status by the classifier showed high specificity and sensitivity. In a later analysis, common viral pathogens appeared linked to several of the most significant clusters. Productive rates of about 87% or about 30% were seen for most TCR beta V segments in an earlier analysis.

The PCR had 60 Vbeta and 13 Jbeta primers. Only in-frame clones appear in the TCRdb table, and some are missing; sequencing was by immunoSEQ multiplex PCR. The data hold just over 200,000 clones, with 70% to 85% observed a single time. The CDR3 is made up of 15 amino acids. CDR1 is MNHNS, CDR2 SASEGT, per germline. Trimming removed 8 bases from V and 5 bases from J; junction bases left unmatched: 8. The sample comprised PBMCs. The TCR originated in a man aged 45-65 years in good health and CMV-seronegative. The chain is built from TRBV6-1 and TRBJ2-1; 11 bases fit TRBD1. The CDR3 DNA sequence: TGTGCCAGCCCTGGGCGGGACAGGGGGAACAATGAGCAGTTCTTC. This gives the protein CASPGRDRGNNEQFF.